Presented here are 3 T cell receptor beta chains from one specimen sequenced in a study of OX40 agonist ivuxolimab in advanced cancers. Profiling relied on immunoSEQ multiplex PCR, and the TCRdb table lists in-frame clones only, not all of them. The data contain 94,000 or so clones, under 90% of them singletons. This specimen consisted of CD4+ or CD8+ T cells sorted from blood, obtained in a trial of the OX40 agonist ivuxolimab. Receptors originate from an adult with an advanced solid tumor such as melanoma, head and neck, liver or kidney cancer.

The rearrangement uses TRBV7-9 and TRBJ1-2; possibly TRBD1 for D (5 bases). Between the trimmed V and J ends, which lost 1 base and 8 bases, there was a span of 20 bases. The length of the CDR3 is 16 residues. CDR1 and CDR2 (germline): SEHNR, FQNEAQ (reference sequence). The chain's CDR3 is CASSLGQKQARAGYTF. Here the CDR3 DNA reads TGTGCCAGCAGCTTAGGTCAGAAACAGGCTCGCGCGGGCTACACCTTC.

V and J are TRBV9 and TRBJ2-5, with 11 bases aligning to TRBD2. V was pared by 4 bases and J by 0 bases, with 11 bases of the junction left unmatched. Germline values: CDR1 SGDLS, CDR2 YYNGEE. This CDR3 is 18 amino acids long. CDR3 nucleotides: TGTGCCAGCAGCCCACCTTCCACTAGCGGGAGTTACCAAGAGACCCAGTACTTC. This translates into CASSPPSTSGSYQETQYF. The variable domain in full, completed from reference TRBV9 and TRBJ2-5, reads DSGVTQTPKHLITATGQRVTLRCSPRSGDLSVYWYQQSLDQGLQFLIQYYNGEERAKGNILERFSAQQFPDLHSELNLSSLELGDSALYFCASSPPSTSGSYQETQYFGPGTRLLVL.

V usage is TRBV29-1 and J usage is TRBJ2-7; 7 nucleotides agree with TRBD1. The trim removed 4 bases at V and 0 bases at J, leaving 9 bases unmatched. The germline V gene encodes CDR1 SQVTM and CDR2 ANQGSEA. The length of the CDR3 is 15 residues. The CDR3 sequence is CSVVGQVRSSYEQYF. CDR3 bases: TGCAGCGTTGTTGGACAGGTTCGTAGCTCCTACGAGCAGTACTTC.